Listed below are T cell receptor beta chains from one sample, sequenced in a study of blood T cell repertoires in COVID-19. Clones were read by immunoSEQ multiplex PCR, and TCRdb kept only the in-frame ones, dropping some. Found here are roughly 20,000 clones, about 88% of them singletons; the top ten hold 9.8%. What was sequenced was peripheral blood. Source of these receptors: a man aged 35-49 years with active COVID-19. Both conserved end residues are part of each CDR3. D genes are given only for firm matches. The size entry is marked missing in some rows and otherwise reads once, few, many or a size class.

j_gene,d_gene,abundance,v_gene,CDR3aa,CDR3nt
TRBJ1-1,-,-,TRBV30,CAWRLYGDTEAFF,TGTGCCTGGAGACTGTACGGTGACACTGAAGCTTTCTTT
TRBJ1-4,TRBD1,-,TRBV5-6,CASSPTGVTEKLFF,TGTGCCAGCAGCCCCACAGGGGTGACTGAAAAACTGTTTTTT
TRBJ2-7,TRBD1,-,TRBV4-1,CASSHPGGHYEQYF,TGCGCCAGCAGCCACCCAGGGGGTCACTACGAGCAGTACTTC
TRBJ2-7,TRBD1,-,TRBV5-6,CASSFGQGQRESNF,TGTGCCAGCAGCTTCGGACAGGGACAACGGGAGTCGAACTTC
TRBJ2-3,-,-,TRBV4-3,CASSPWTEASTDTQYF,TGCGCCAGCAGCCCCTGGACAGAGGCTAGCACAGATACGCAGTATTTT
TRBJ2-7,TRBD2,-,TRBV7-2,CASSIGLANVSYEQYF,TGTGCCAGCAGCATCGGACTAGCGAACGTCTCCTACGAGCAGTACTTC
TRBJ2-1,TRBD2,-,TRBV5-4,CASSLAAGGRSYNEQFF,TGTGCCAGCAGCCTCGCGGCGGGAGGCCGCTCCTACAATGAGCAGTTCTTC
TRBJ1-6,-,-,TRBV14,CASSQQGGLLSPLHF,TGTGCCAGCAGCCAACAGGGTGGTCTACTTTCACCCCTCCACTTT
TRBJ2-3,-,-,TRBV21-1,CASSTRTSGTDTQYF,TGTGCCAGCAGCACCCGGACTAGCGGCACAGATACGCAGTATTTT
TRBJ2-5,TRBD2,-,TRBV6-6,CASSRSASGSGEETQYF,TGTGCCAGCAGTCGCAGCGCTAGCGGGAGTGGGGAAGAGACCCAGTACTTC
TRBJ2-3,-,-,TRBV7-3,CASSLSSYGTDTQYF,TGTGCCAGCAGCTTATCGAGCTATGGCACAGATACGCAGTATTTT
TRBJ2-7,TRBD2,-,TRBV27,CASSSKGLAGHEQYF,TGTGCCAGCAGTTCCAAGGGACTAGCGGGACACGAGCAGTACTTC
TRBJ2-7,TRBD2,-,TRBV27,CATGLAGGPTYEQYF,TGTGCCACGGGACTAGCGGGAGGGCCGACCTACGAGCAGTACTTC
TRBJ2-3,-,-,TRBV29-1,CSVPLGATDTQYF,TGCAGCGTTCCACTGGGCGCGACAGATACGCAGTATTTT
TRBJ2-7,-,-,TRBV11-3,CASSLAGEYEQYF,TGTGCCAGCAGCTTAGCGGGGGAATACGAGCAGTACTTC
TRBJ2-7,TRBD1,-,TRBV14,CASSPIGFWGQASGEQYF,TGTGCCAGCAGCCCAATAGGGTTCTGGGGACAGGCGTCGGGGGAGCAGTACTTC
TRBJ2-4,-,-,TRBV7-9,CASSLSRNLAKNIQYF,TGTGCCAGCAGCTTATCCAGGAACCTAGCCAAAAACATTCAGTACTTC
TRBJ1-2,-,-,TRBV15,CATSRDSYEYGYTF,TGTGCCACCAGCAGAGATTCGTACGAGTATGGCTACACCTTC
TRBJ1-2,TRBD1,-,TRBV7-9,CASTESGTGHGYTF,TGTGCCAGCACCGAATCCGGGACAGGGCATGGCTACACCTTC
TRBJ2-2,-,-,TRBV25-1,CASSYPGTGELFF,TGTGCCAGCAGTTATCCAGGCACCGGGGAGCTGTTTTTT
TRBJ1-4,-,-,TRBV6-2/TRBV6-3,CASSRLTNEKLFF,TGTGCCAGCAGCCGACTTACTAATGAAAAACTGTTTTTT
TRBJ1-6,TRBD1,few,TRBV27,CARDRTGDSPLHF,TGTGCCAGGGATAGGACAGGGGACTCACCCCTCCACTTT
TRBJ2-1,-,-,TRBV4-1,CASSQDRNSAYNEQFF,TGCGCCAGCAGCCAAGATCGGAATAGCGCCTACAATGAGCAGTTCTTC
TRBJ2-3,TRBD2,-,TRBV5-4,CATKSGSIADTQYF,TGTGCCACCAAAAGCGGGAGTATAGCAGATACGCAGTATTTT
TRBJ2-5,-,few,TRBV4-3,CASSQDVSQQETQYF,TGCGCCAGCAGCCAAGATGTCTCACAGCAAGAGACCCAGTACTTC
TRBJ2-7,TRBD2,-,TRBV5-1,CASSLGLAGIIEQYF,TGCGCCAGCAGCTTGGGACTAGCGGGCATTATCGAGCAGTACTTC
TRBJ1-4,-,-,TRBV5-1,CASRRDINEKLFF,TGCGCCAGCCGCCGGGACATTAATGAAAAACTGTTTTTT
TRBJ2-3,-,-,TRBV5-1,CASSSGRGTDTQYF,TGCGCCAGCAGCTCGGGCAGGGGCACAGATACGCAGTATTTT